Sequencing of this T cell receptor (beta chain) was carried out in a study of T cell responses to AZD1222 COVID-19 vaccine. Whole-study findings and limits: Donors skewed white British and female; clonal diversity was possibly underestimated. Baseline seropositivity occurred in only 5 to 7 AZD1222 recipients.

As for this clone: Its antigen is unidentified.

CDR1 and CDR2 (germline): SGHVS, FNYEAQ. The length of the CDR3 is 15 residues. The ends were cut back, 3 bases at V and 7 bases at J, with 13 bases in the middle. Produced via immunoSEQ multiplex PCR; TCRdb's table is partial and in-frame only. Here the sample spans roughly 160,000 clones, around nine tenths being singletons. Source: peripheral blood, taken on day 0 of AZD1222 vaccination. The chain is built from TRBV7-6 and TRBJ1-6, with D perhaps TRBD1 (6 bases). This clonotype was obtained from an adult in good health. The CDR3 DNA reads TGTGCCAGCAGCTTTAGTACAGGGACCAATTCACCCCTCCACTTT. Protein product: CASSFSTGTNSPLHF. Looking up the rest from reference TRBV7-6 and TRBJ1-6 gives the full variable domain: GAGVSQSPRYKVTKRGQDVALRCDPISGHVSLYWYRQALGQGPEFLTYFNYEAQQDKSGLPNDRFSAERPEGSISTLTIQRTEQRDSAMYRCASSFSTGTNSPLHFGNGTRLTVT.